The next 20 T cell receptor beta chains were all read from a single sample in a study of identifying expanded T cells in peripheral blood. Method: immunoSEQ multiplex PCR; TCRdb's copy keeps in-frame clones and lacks some. The sample contains over 90,000 clones, around 88% of which appear only once. The sequenced material came from blood. These receptors were obtained from a person aged 18-70 years in good health.

This chain uses TRBV5-8 with TRBJ2-7; TRBD1 matches 8 bases. Germline loops: CDR1 SGHTS, CDR2 YDEGEE. The ends lost 4 bases at V and 6 bases at J; junction bases unmatched: 6. This CDR3 region has 13 residues. CDR3 sequence (DNA): TGTGCCAGCAGCCCGGGACAGGCCCTCGAGCAGTACTTC. Translating it yields CASSPGQALEQYF.

This sequence joins TRBV6-5 and TRBJ2-7, with D uncertain. Trimming removed 5 bases at V and 2 bases at J, with 4 bases between. Germline values: CDR1 MNHEY, CDR2 SVGAGI. The CDR3 sequence is 11 residues long. The CDR3 loop reads CASSGAYEQYF. DNA of the CDR3: TGTGCCAGCAGTGGGGCCTACGAGCAGTACTTC.

The chain couples TRBV2 to TRBJ1-5, with D possibly TRBD1 on 6 matching bases. V dropped 6 bases and J dropped 5 bases, with 20 bases sitting between them. The CDR3 covers 16 residues. Germline V gene lookup returns CDR1 SNHLY and CDR2 FYNNEI. CDR3 residues: CASRGTWGARDQPQHF. The DNA for the CDR3 is TGTGCCAGCAGGGGCACTTGGGGGGCGAGGGATCAGCCCCAGCATTTT.

The chain employs TRBV10-1 and TRBJ2-7; tentatively, D is TRBD1 (5 bases). With 3 bases removed from V and 3 bases from J, the gap between germline ends came to 9 bases. CDR1 is WNHNN, CDR2 SYGVQD, per germline (reference sequence). The CDR3 runs to 13 residues. The CDR3: CASSDGQGYEQYF. The CDR3 nucleotides are TGCGCCAGCAGTGATGGCCAGGGCTACGAGCAGTACTTC.

The J gene is TRBJ2-5, the V gene TRBV5-1; 12 bases match TRBD2. V gave up 0 bases and J gave up 2 bases; unmatched junction bases: 2. The CDR3 loop spans 16 amino acids. Germline V gene lookup returns CDR1 SGHRS and CDR2 YFSETQ. CDR3 sequence reads: CASSLVLAGGQETQYF. CDR3 DNA: TGCGCCAGCAGCTTGGTGCTAGCGGGGGGGCAAGAGACCCAGTACTTC.

V is TRBV27 and J is TRBJ2-2; 11 bases line up with TRBD1. The CDR3 totals 16 residues. Germline loops: CDR1 MNHEY, CDR2 SMNVEV (reference sequence). V shed 7 bases and J 4 bases; nucleotides not matched to a gene: 8. The CDR3 sequence: CASKTSGTGGTGELFF. The CDR3 DNA sequence: TGTGCCAGCAAGACCTCCGGGACAGGGGGCACCGGGGAGCTGTTTTTT.

This clone was observed a handful of times. The rearrangement joins TRBV6-4 to TRBJ1-5; D unresolved. Looked up from germline, CDR1 is MRHNA and CDR2 is SNTAGT. V was pared by 4 bases and J by 2 bases, with 6 bases between. This CDR3 has 13 amino acids. CDR3 sequence: CASSAEGNQPQHF. CDR3 coding DNA: TGTGCCAGCAGTGCGGAAGGCAATCAGCCCCAGCATTTT.

As DNA, the CDR3 is TGTGCCAGCAGCCCGCATATGGTCTCTGGGGCCAACGTCCTGACTTTC. This codes for CASSPHMVSGANVLTF. This chain uses TRBV7-3 with TRBJ2-6; no definite D call. CDR3 length equals 16 residues. In germline, CDR1 is SGHTA, CDR2 FQGTGA. The V gene lost 5 bases and the J gene lost 0 bases, with 11 bases spanning the gap.

This sequence joins TRBV19 and TRBJ1-1; 7 nucleotides align to TRBD1. CDR3 length: 14 residues. V shed 4 bases and J 4 bases; nucleotides not matched to a gene: 6. Germline V gene sequence: CDR1 LNHDA, CDR2 SQIVND (reference sequence). CDR3 in DNA: TGTGCCAGTAGTAGGGACAGTTTACGCACTGAAGCTTTCTTT. This sequence encodes CASSRDSLRTEAFF.

The J gene is TRBJ1-4, the V gene TRBV5-4, with D perhaps TRBD1 (6 bases). The CDR3 is 16 amino acids. V lost 2 bases, J lost 0 bases, and 11 bases lay in between. CDR1 is SGHNT and CDR2 is YYREEE in the germline V gene (reference sequence). The CDR3 DNA is TGTGCCAGCAGCTTACAGGGTATCTCAACTAATGAAAAACTGTTTTTT. It yields the protein CASSLQGISTNEKLFF. The complete variable domain, with remaining parts taken from reference TRBV5-4 and TRBJ1-4, reads ETGVTQSPTHLIKTRGQQVTLRCSSQSGHNTVSWYQQALGQGPQFIFQYYREEENGRGNFPPRFSGLQFPNYSSELNVNALELDDSALYLCASSLQGISTNEKLFFGSGTQLSVL.

The chain combines TRBV5-6 with TRBJ2-7; 7 positions match TRBD1. The CDR3 has 14 residues. The V and J ends lost 4 bases and 4 bases, in that order; junction bases with no gene match: 8. The germline V gene has CDR1 SGHDT and CDR2 YYEEEE. In nucleotides, the CDR3 is TGTGCCAGCAGCAGAGGACAGGAAGGATACGAGCAGTACTTC. Translation: CASSRGQEGYEQYF.

This clone was picked up one time. The rearrangement links TRBV9 to TRBJ2-3, with D perhaps TRBD1 (5 bases). The CDR3 runs to 14 residues. Germline V gene sequence: CDR1 SGDLS, CDR2 YYNGEE. Trimming removed 0 bases at V and 3 bases at J, with 8 bases between. CDR3 in amino acids: CASSVGTMTDTQYF. CDR3 bases: TGTGCCAGCAGCGTAGGGACAATGACAGATACGCAGTATTTT.

The chain links TRBV7-7 to TRBJ2-7; D is possibly TRBD1 (5 bases). Germline V lookup: CDR1 SSHAT, CDR2 FNYEAQ (reference sequence). The CDR3 spans 10 residues. V lost 11 bases to trimming and J lost 9 bases, with 14 bases between them. The DNA of the CDR3 is TGTGCCCCGGGCCTAACAGGGCAGTACTTC. Amino acid sequence: CAPGLTGQYF.

The chain employs TRBV5-1 and TRBJ1-1, with 7 positions matching TRBD1. The ends lost 4 bases at V and 1 base at J; junction bases unmatched: 4. CDR1 SGHRS and CDR2 YFSETQ come from the germline V gene. The CDR3 sequence is 14 residues long. The CDR3 protein is CASSPGQRNTEAFF. DNA of the CDR3: TGCGCCAGCAGCCCGGGACAGCGGAACACTGAAGCTTTCTTT.

This sequence joins TRBV28 and TRBJ1-2, with D tentatively TRBD1 (5 bases). Trimming took off 3 bases at V and 5 bases at J, with 19 bases between the two ends. CDR1 and CDR2 from the germline V gene are MDHEN and SYDVKM. This CDR3 is built from 16 residues. The CDR3 here is CASSLAPMGVGYGYTF. The CDR3 nucleotides read TGTGCCAGCAGTTTGGCCCCGATGGGGGTCGGGTATGGCTACACCTTC.

The CDR3 DNA reads TGTGCCAGCAGCTTAAGACGGGACACTGAAGCTTTCTTT. As protein: CASSLRRDTEAFF. The chain is built from TRBV7-7 and TRBJ1-1; D is unclear. The CDR3 length is 13 residues. CDR1 SSHAT and CDR2 FNYEAQ come from the germline V gene (reference sequence). V lost 2 bases and J 3 bases, leaving 7 bases between the germline ends.

The CDR3 coding sequence is TGTGCCATCAGTGGCACAGGGGCCCACGAGCAGTACTTC. It translates to CAISGTGAHEQYF. This chain connects TRBV10-3 to TRBJ2-7; 7 bases are shared with TRBD1. The ends lost 4 bases at V and 5 bases at J; junction bases unmatched: 5. This CDR3 has 13 amino acids. Germline-derived CDR1 and CDR2 are ENHRY and SYGVKD.

The chain uses TRBV10-3 and TRBJ1-3; maybe TRBD1 (6 bases). Trimming left V 6 bases short and J 2 bases short, with 11 bases between. This CDR3 is 14 amino acids long. Germline CDR1 reads ENHRY; CDR2 reads SYGVKD. Here the CDR3 DNA reads TGTGCCATCAGAGCAGGGGTACCTGGAAACACCATATATTTT. Its translation is CAIRAGVPGNTIYF.

The DNA of the CDR3 is TGTGCCAGCAGTTTTTGGGGGGAACCCTACGAGCAGTACTTC. Translating it yields CASSFWGEPYEQYF. The rearrangement joins TRBV28 to TRBJ2-7; possibly TRBD2 for D (6 bases). This CDR3 is 14 amino acids long. Germline V gene data show CDR1 as MDHEN and CDR2 as SYDVKM. V lost 3 bases and J lost 2, with 11 bases in between.

The rearrangement links TRBV5-1 to TRBJ1-2; D call uncertain. V gave up 1 base and J gave up 8 bases, with 12 bases separating them. CDR1 SGHRS and CDR2 YFSETQ come from the germline V gene. CDR3 size: 13 residues. Here the CDR3 DNA reads TGCGCCAGCAGCTTGTCTGGGGATGGAGGCTACACCTTC. It encodes CASSLSGDGGYTF.